The rows below give T cell receptor beta chains drawn from one sample of a study of blood T cell repertoires in COVID-19. Sequencing was performed with immunoSEQ multiplex PCR; in TCRdb, only in-frame clones are kept and a portion is missing. The sample includes around 430,000 clones, about 87% of them seen just once. Source material: peripheral blood. These receptors were taken from a woman in her forties or fifties with COVID-19, enrolled during active disease. Each CDR3 is given with its conserved first and last residue. Fields, in order: clone size, J gene, V gene, D gene, CDR3 protein, CDR3 DNA. A D gene is named only where the DNA matches it firmly. Only some rows state a clone size, as once, few, many or a class for expanded clones.

abundance: -
j_gene: TRBJ1-1
v_gene: TRBV6-2/TRBV6-3
d_gene: -
CDR3aa: CASSDFRAGTEAFF
CDR3nt: TGTGCCAGCAGTGATTTTAGGGCGGGCACTGAAGCTTTCTTT

abundance: -
j_gene: TRBJ1-2
v_gene: TRBV19
d_gene: TRBD1
CDR3aa: CASRKQGVDYGYTF
CDR3nt: TGTGCCAGTAGGAAACAGGGGGTGGACTATGGCTACACCTTC

abundance: -
j_gene: TRBJ2-3
v_gene: TRBV7-9
d_gene: -
CDR3aa: CASIDDRTSTDTQYF
CDR3nt: TGTGCCAGCATCGATGACAGAACTAGCACAGATACGCAGTATTTT

abundance: -
j_gene: TRBJ1-6
v_gene: TRBV7-8
d_gene: -
CDR3aa: CASSPAGQPNSPLHF
CDR3nt: TGTGCCAGCAGCCCTGCGGGGCAGCCTAATTCACCCCTCCACTTT

abundance: -
j_gene: TRBJ2-3
v_gene: TRBV30
d_gene: TRBD2
CDR3aa: CAWTAGRGTDTQYF
CDR3nt: TGTGCCTGGACGGCGGGGAGGGGCACAGATACGCAGTATTTT

abundance: -
j_gene: TRBJ1-2
v_gene: TRBV6-1
d_gene: TRBD1
CDR3aa: CASSSGTGDGYTF
CDR3nt: TGTGCCAGCAGTTCGGGGACAGGGGACGGCTACACCTTC

abundance: once
j_gene: TRBJ1-2
v_gene: TRBV12-5
d_gene: -
CDR3aa: CASGLSGGYTF
CDR3nt: TGTGCTAGTGGTTTGTCCGGGGGCTACACCTTC

abundance: -
j_gene: TRBJ1-2
v_gene: TRBV7-9
d_gene: -
CDR3aa: CASSLGGPAYGYTF
CDR3nt: TGTGCCAGCAGCTTAGGGGGGCCCGCCTATGGCTACACCTTC

abundance: -
j_gene: TRBJ1-1
v_gene: TRBV29-1
d_gene: -
CDR3aa: CSVTPGEAFF
CDR3nt: TGCAGCGTGACCCCGGGGGAAGCTTTCTTT

abundance: -
j_gene: TRBJ2-3
v_gene: TRBV21-1
d_gene: -
CDR3aa: CASSNPGTANTDTQYF
CDR3nt: TGTGCCAGCAGCAACCCCGGGACAGCGAACACAGATACGCAGTATTTT

abundance: once
j_gene: TRBJ1-2
v_gene: TRBV19
d_gene: TRBD1
CDR3aa: CASSIKRTGYGYTF
CDR3nt: TGTGCCAGTAGTATCAAGAGGACAGGCTATGGCTACACCTTC

abundance: -
j_gene: TRBJ1-6
v_gene: TRBV30
d_gene: TRBD1
CDR3aa: CAWRRPGQGRSPLHF
CDR3nt: TGTGCCTGGAGAAGACCGGGACAGGGGAGATCACCCCTCCACTTT

abundance: -
j_gene: TRBJ1-2
v_gene: TRBV6-5
d_gene: -
CDR3aa: CASSYDDSEGYTF
CDR3nt: TGTGCCAGCAGTTACGATGACAGTGAAGGCTACACCTTC

abundance: -
j_gene: TRBJ1-4
v_gene: TRBV7-9
d_gene: -
CDR3aa: CASRPGQNNEKLFF
CDR3nt: TGTGCCAGCAGACCCGGACAGAATAATGAAAAACTGTTTTTT

abundance: few
j_gene: TRBJ1-1
v_gene: TRBV19
d_gene: -
CDR3aa: CASSIHLGGRNTEAFF
CDR3nt: TGTGCCAGTAGTATCCACCTCGGGGGGCGGAACACTGAAGCTTTCTTT

abundance: -
j_gene: TRBJ1-6
v_gene: TRBV30
d_gene: -
CDR3aa: CAWSGMRNNSPLHF
CDR3nt: TGTGCCTGGAGTGGTATGAGAAATAATTCACCCCTCCACTTT

abundance: once
j_gene: TRBJ2-7
v_gene: TRBV5-1
d_gene: TRBD2
CDR3aa: CASSLGERGLTYEQYF
CDR3nt: TGCGCCAGCAGCCTGGGGGAGCGGGGGTTAACCTACGAGCAGTACTTC